This is a list of T cell receptor beta chains from one sample in a study of PD-L1 blockade in urothelial cancer. TCRdb's table, derived via immunoSEQ multiplex PCR, lists solely in-frame clones and lacks some. The sample has 70,000 to 90,000 clones, under 90% seen once. Sequencing was performed on PBMCs, taken around atezolizumab (anti-PD-L1) treatment. The receptor source for this set is a man aged 55 to 70 with urothelial cancer. The CDR3 runs from the conserved cysteine through the conserved F or W. The order of the fields is V gene, clone size, CDR3 protein. Rows may omit the clone size; those that give it use once, few, many or a size class.

v_call: TRBV5-1
clone_size: .
cdr3_aa: CASSLAISGQGRPEAFF

v_call: TRBV7-2
clone_size: .
cdr3_aa: CASSGSAWDWEEQYF

v_call: TRBV2
clone_size: .
cdr3_aa: CASSERTGPYNEQFF

v_call: TRBV6-5
clone_size: few
cdr3_aa: CASSYVLGDTEAFF

v_call: TRBV4-2
clone_size: .
cdr3_aa: CASSQAPGPGSGTSYEQYF

v_call: TRBV20-1
clone_size: .
cdr3_aa: CSAEYRDSQYF

v_call: TRBV7-2
clone_size: .
cdr3_aa: CASSPTAGRNTEAFF

v_call: TRBV4-1
clone_size: .
cdr3_aa: CASSPLGSVNTDTQYF

v_call: TRBV7-3
clone_size: .
cdr3_aa: CASSKSDRITDTQYF

v_call: TRBV13
clone_size: .
cdr3_aa: CASSAGIGGADGYTF

v_call: TRBV6-6
clone_size: .
cdr3_aa: CASSYSEDGTDTQYF

v_call: TRBV7-6
clone_size: .
cdr3_aa: CASSLGTGQLGNSPLHF

v_call: TRBV11-1
clone_size: .
cdr3_aa: CASSPRLAGGYNEQFF

v_call: TRBV18
clone_size: .
cdr3_aa: CASSPQGQHQPQHF

v_call: TRBV10-3
clone_size: .
cdr3_aa: CAISESKTGVQPQHF

v_call: TRBV19
clone_size: .
cdr3_aa: CASSRDRNTEAFF

v_call: TRBV19
clone_size: .
cdr3_aa: CASNRVGTDTQYF

v_call: TRBV30
clone_size: .
cdr3_aa: CAWSLGQANTEAFF

v_call: TRBV2
clone_size: few
cdr3_aa: CASSLWGRNEQFF

v_call: TRBV5-1
clone_size: once
cdr3_aa: CASSSTGATNEKLFF

v_call: TRBV30
clone_size: .
cdr3_aa: CAWSQRAVYGYTF

v_call: TRBV10-1
clone_size: .
cdr3_aa: CASSASPSQPQHF

v_call: TRBV18
clone_size: .
cdr3_aa: CASSPTGGETEAFF

v_call: TRBV6-6
clone_size: .
cdr3_aa: CASSFLAATGELFF

v_call: TRBV4-3
clone_size: once
cdr3_aa: CASRLALSGNSYEQYF

v_call: TRBV6-5
clone_size: .
cdr3_aa: CASSYGTGVREQYF

v_call: TRBV5-6
clone_size: .
cdr3_aa: CASSPGTSGSTDTQYF

v_call: TRBV5-1
clone_size: .
cdr3_aa: CASSPGRGFDEQYF

v_call: TRBV19
clone_size: .
cdr3_aa: CASMQGARNQPQHF

v_call: TRBV6-1
clone_size: .
cdr3_aa: CASRLLAGGTDTQYF

v_call: TRBV2
clone_size: .
cdr3_aa: CASHLDSGSYNEQFF

v_call: TRBV7-8
clone_size: .
cdr3_aa: CASSFSLRDSTRSYNEQFF

v_call: TRBV28
clone_size: .
cdr3_aa: CASKRWGTGSYEQYF

v_call: TRBV11-3
clone_size: .
cdr3_aa: CASSLEGTASYNEQFF

v_call: TRBV7-2
clone_size: .
cdr3_aa: CASSLRRGSDTQYF

v_call: TRBV6-6
clone_size: once
cdr3_aa: CASTRDRGNTIYF

v_call: TRBV7-7
clone_size: .
cdr3_aa: CASSLKEGGTDTQYF

v_call: TRBV2
clone_size: .
cdr3_aa: CAAAKGPFLDEQYF

v_call: TRBV18
clone_size: .
cdr3_aa: CASSPPGVAGNTIYF

v_call: TRBV9
clone_size: .
cdr3_aa: CASSVNGDRGPWNEQFF

v_call: TRBV2
clone_size: .
cdr3_aa: CASSFGSISYEQYF

v_call: TRBV10-3
clone_size: .
cdr3_aa: CAIRGLLLSGELFF

v_call: TRBV7-8
clone_size: .
cdr3_aa: CASTPRLEANYGYTF

v_call: TRBV9
clone_size: .
cdr3_aa: CASSVFGGQPQHF

v_call: TRBV6-1
clone_size: .
cdr3_aa: CASSVGLMTGNTIYF

v_call: TRBV5-1
clone_size: once
cdr3_aa: CASSTSVQNTEAFF

v_call: TRBV30
clone_size: .
cdr3_aa: CAWRRTHSGSSYEQYF

v_call: TRBV9
clone_size: once
cdr3_aa: CASSVTSGGASTDTQYF